Listed here are 26 T cell receptor beta chains from one sample, sequenced in a study of TIL therapy for anti-PD-1-resistant metastatic lung cancer. Time point given: pre-treatment sample, taken before nivolumab and TIL therapy. Pleural nodules or supraclavicular lymph nodes made up most of the excised metastases sampled. The libraries were made with immunoSEQ v3. Produced via immunoSEQ multiplex PCR; TCRdb's table is partial and in-frame only. The table includes about 5,200 clones, 64% detected once. Source: tumor tissue, taken at baseline. Receptors originate from a man in his 70s with non-small cell lung cancer.

This chain links TRBV14 with TRBJ1-6, with 7 nucleotides matching TRBD1. V shed 1 base, J shed 9 bases, and the junction held 3 bases outside the gene matches. Germline CDR1 reads SGHDN; CDR2 reads FVKESK. The CDR3 is 14 residues long. CDR3 region: CASSQATGASPLHF. CDR3 nucleotides: TGTGCCAGCAGCCAAGCCACAGGGGCTTCACCCCTCCACTTT.

CDR3 DNA: TGTGCCAGCAGCTTAACTGATACCAGGGTCAACGAGCAGTACTTC. It is translated as CASSLTDTRVNEQYF. The chain links TRBV11-2 to TRBJ2-5; D might be TRBD1 (5 bases). The J call is in doubt because the DNA end fits TRBJ2-7 better. Germline loops: CDR1 SGHAT, CDR2 FQNNGV. The CDR3 has 15 amino acids.

The chain links TRBV6-1 to TRBJ2-3, with a possible D match to TRBD1 (6 bases). V shed 4 bases and J shed 3 bases, with 17 bases lying between them. Germline values: CDR1 MNHNS, CDR2 SASEGT. The CDR3 runs 16 residues. The CDR3 region has the DNA TGTGCCAGCAGTGGTTTAGGGACATGGGGAACAGATACGCAGTATTTT. This encodes CASSGLGTWGTDTQYF.

The chain joins TRBV5-5 to TRBJ1-1, with no clear D. The ends were cut back, 2 bases at V and 1 base at J, with 3 bases in the middle. Germline V gene sequence: CDR1 SGHKS, CDR2 YYEKEE (reference sequence). The CDR3 has 12 residues. The DNA of the CDR3 is TGTGCCAGCAGCTTTGGGAACACTGAAGCTTTCTTT. Its protein is CASSFGNTEAFF.

The V gene is TRBV6-6, the J gene TRBJ2-1; 7 positions match TRBD2. This CDR3 contains 13 residues. Unmatched junction bases numbered 6, after V lost 10 bases and J lost 3 bases. The germline V gene encodes CDR1 MNHNY and CDR2 SVGAGI (reference sequence). CDR3 amino acids: CATGGSLYNEQFF. The DNA for the CDR3 is TGTGCCACCGGCGGGAGTCTCTACAATGAGCAGTTCTTC.

The rearrangement uses TRBV6-5 and TRBJ2-3; D is unclear. V was pared by 2 bases and J by 4 bases, with 4 bases between. Germline values: CDR1 MNHEY, CDR2 SVGAGI. The CDR3 length is 12 residues. The CDR3 protein is CASSYDADTQYF. In nucleotides, the CDR3 is TGTGCCAGCAGTTACGATGCAGATACGCAGTATTTT.

The rearrangement links TRBV7-3 to TRBJ2-1; 14 nucleotides match TRBD2. Germline V gene sequence: CDR1 SGHTA, CDR2 FQGTGA. The CDR3 extends over 16 amino acids. J lost 10 bases, V lost 2 bases, and 7 bases had no gene match. The CDR3 loop reads CASSLEGTSGRREQFF. In DNA form, the CDR3 reads TGTGCCAGCAGCTTAGAAGGGACTAGCGGGAGAAGGGAGCAGTTCTTC.

V and J are TRBV7-9 and TRBJ2-5; 15 bases match TRBD2. The germline V gene has CDR1 SEHNR and CDR2 FQNEAQ (reference sequence). Germline trimming cut 4 bases from V and 4 bases from J; bases unmatched to any gene: 10. The CDR3 sequence is 18 residues long. The CDR3 region is CASSSPGLAGGSGETQYF. The DNA for the CDR3 is TGTGCCAGCAGCTCCCCGGGACTAGCGGGAGGCTCGGGAGAGACCCAGTACTTC.

The chain uses TRBV18 and TRBJ2-1, with D perhaps matching TRBD2 (5 bases). CDR1 is KGHSH, CDR2 LQKENI, per germline. The CDR3 extends over 15 amino acids. V lost 3 bases to trimming and J lost 4 bases, with 13 bases between them. CDR3 protein: CASSPEEYPYNEQFF. The CDR3 nucleotides read TGTGCCAGCTCACCGGAGGAGTACCCTTACAATGAGCAGTTCTTC.

The chain is built from TRBV7-9 and TRBJ2-7, with D perhaps assigned TRBD1 or TRBD2 (6 bases each). The CDR3 is 14 residues long. Germline-derived CDR1 and CDR2 are SEHNR and FQNEAQ (reference sequence). With 5 bases removed from V and 4 bases from J, the gap between germline ends came to 15 bases. The DNA of the CDR3 is TGTGCCAGCAGCCCCCCCGGGGGCATTTACGAGCAGTACTTC. This encodes CASSPPGGIYEQYF.

This chain uses TRBV15 with TRBJ2-5, with D possibly TRBD1 on 5 matching bases. CDR1 and CDR2 (germline): LNHNV, YYDKDF (reference sequence). The CDR3 spans 14 residues. V was shortened by 1 base and J by 5 bases, with 11 bases between the two germline ends. The CDR3: CATSRGGRAETQYF. The CDR3 DNA reads as TGTGCCACCAGCAGAGGGGGCAGGGCGGAGACCCAGTACTTC.

V usage is TRBV9 and J usage is TRBJ1-3; possible D gene TRBD1, 5 bases. Trimming left V 5 bases short and J 0 bases short, with 15 bases between. The length of the CDR3 is 16 residues. From germline, CDR1 is SGDLS and CDR2 YYNGEE. The CDR3 DNA reads as TGTGCCAGCAGTAACTCGGGGCCACGCTCTGGAAACACCATATATTTT. Its translation is CASSNSGPRSGNTIYF.

There are a few counts of this clone. The chain is built from TRBV2 and TRBJ1-2; 8 positions match TRBD1. CDR1 and CDR2 from the germline V gene are SNHLY and FYNNEI. The ends lost 2 bases at V and 4 bases at J; junction bases unmatched: 0. This CDR3 comprises 13 residues. CDR3 nucleotide sequence: TGTGCCAGCAGTGAAACAGGGGGCTATGGCTACACCTTC. Amino acids: CASSETGGYGYTF.

The rearrangement uses TRBV7-2 and TRBJ2-1; the D gene is possibly TRBD2 (5 bases). Trimming pared 3 bases from V and 5 bases from J, leaving 20 bases between. Germline CDR1 and CDR2: SGHTA and FQGNSA. The CDR3 runs to 17 residues. The CDR3 sequence: CASSFLATARPDNEQFF. As DNA, the CDR3 is TGTGCCAGCAGCTTCCTAGCCACAGCGCGACCGGACAATGAGCAGTTCTTC.

The chain employs TRBV7-2 and TRBJ2-7, with D unclear. Trimming took 5 bases from V and 2 from J, leaving 4 bases between them. The CDR3 length is 11 residues. CDR1 SGHTA and CDR2 FQGNSA come from the germline V gene. The CDR3 region is CASSPAYEQYF. The CDR3 DNA follows: TGTGCCAGCAGCCCGGCCTACGAGCAGTACTTC. The complete variable domain, with remaining parts taken from reference TRBV7-2 and TRBJ2-7, reads GAGVSQSPSNKVTEKGKDVELRCDPISGHTALYWYRQSLGQGLEFLIYFQGNSAPDKSGLPSDRFSAERTGGSVSTLTIQRTQQEDSAVYLCASSPAYEQYFGPGTRLTVT.

The chain links TRBV11-2 to TRBJ2-7; D possibly corresponds to TRBD2 (6 bases). Germline values: CDR1 SGHAT, CDR2 FQNNGV. The CDR3 is made up of 12 amino acids. The ends were cut back, 0 bases at V and 12 bases at J, with 12 bases in the middle. CDR3: CASSLDRGGSYF. The CDR3 DNA is TGTGCCAGCAGCTTAGATCGGGGAGGCTCGTACTTC.

The rearrangement links TRBV5-1 to TRBJ2-1; tentatively, D is TRBD1 (5 bases). Germline CDR1 is SGHRS and CDR2 is YFSETQ. Trimming cost V 0 bases and J 6 bases, with 13 bases left between them. The CDR3 length is 15 residues. The CDR3 DNA reads TGCGCCAGCAGCTTGGCGGCAGGGTCCCTCAATGAGCAGTTCTTC. This codes for CASSLAAGSLNEQFF.

The rearrangement joins TRBV5-4 to TRBJ2-5, with TRBD2 identical over 9 bases. CDR1 SGHNT and CDR2 YYREEE come from the germline V gene (reference sequence). J lost 0 bases, V lost 3 bases, and 9 bases had no gene match. The CDR3 length is 17 residues. The CDR3 bases are TGTGCCAGCAGCTCCATCGGGAGCGGGAGGAACCAAGAGACCCAGTACTTC. Its protein product is CASSSIGSGRNQETQYF.

V is TRBV28 and J is TRBJ1-2, with 8 bases aligning to TRBD1. The germline V gene encodes CDR1 MDHEN and CDR2 SYDVKM. The trim removed 6 bases at V and 1 base at J, leaving 7 bases unmatched. CDR3 length: 15 residues. In DNA form, the CDR3 reads TGTGCCAGCAGCACCGACAGGGGCATTAACTATGGCTACACCTTC. Its protein product is CASSTDRGINYGYTF.

This chain uses TRBV2 with TRBJ2-3; 16 positions agree with TRBD2. The CDR3 consists of 18 residues. Germline trimming cut 8 bases from V and 0 bases from J; bases unmatched to any gene: 8. CDR1 and CDR2 from the germline V gene are SNHLY and FYNNEI. CDR3 in DNA: TGTGCCAGCCACGAGGGACTAGCGGGAGGGCCAAGCACAGATACGCAGTATTTT. The encoded protein is CASHEGLAGGPSTDTQYF. Drawing the rest from reference TRBV2 and TRBJ2-3, the complete variable domain is EPEVTQTPSHQVTQMGQEVILRCVPISNHLYFYWYRQILGQKVEFLVSFYNNEISEKSEIFDDQFSVERPDGSNFTLKIRSTKLEDSAMYFCASHEGLAGGPSTDTQYFGPGTRLTVL.

The chain uses TRBV27 and TRBJ2-3; D is perhaps TRBD2 (5 bases). Germline V gives CDR1 MNHEY, CDR2 SMNVEV (reference sequence). This CDR3 contains 12 residues. Trimming removed 4 bases from V and 4 bases from J, with 6 bases in between. The CDR3 spells CASSSEADTQYF. As DNA, the CDR3 is TGTGCCAGCAGTTCGGAGGCAGATACGCAGTATTTT.

This clone has just a few counts. The chain combines TRBV11-2 with TRBJ2-7; D is unclear. The V end lost 4 bases, the J end lost 0 bases, and 1 base lay between the germline ends. The germline V gene has CDR1 SGHAT and CDR2 FQNNGV. This CDR3 contains 11 residues. This CDR3 reads CASSYSYEQYF. For the CDR3, the DNA is TGTGCCAGCAGCTACTCCTACGAGCAGTACTTC.

This clone was seen once. V gene TRBV7-8 combines with J gene TRBJ1-1; weak D call: TRBD1 (5 bases). CDR1 is SGHVS and CDR2 is FQNEAQ in the germline V gene. V gave up 4 bases and J gave up 1 base, with 16 bases separating them. CDR3 length: 16 residues. The CDR3 bases are TGTGCCAGCAGCTCTAGCCCCGGGACTCCGAACACTGAAGCTTTCTTT. Translated, it gives CASSSSPGTPNTEAFF.

In its sample, this clone was seen a few times. CDR3 in amino acids: CASSQWTGYGYTF. The CDR3 DNA reads as TGTGCCAGCAGCCAATGGACCGGCTATGGCTACACCTTC. The J gene is TRBJ1-2, the V gene TRBV14; D is unresolved. The CDR3 is 13 residues long. Germline values: CDR1 SGHDN, CDR2 FVKESK. V lost 2 bases and J 4 bases, leaving 8 bases between the germline ends. Together with reference TRBV14 and TRBJ1-2, the CDR3 gives the full variable domain: EAGVTQFPSHSVIEKGQTVTLRCDPISGHDNLYWYRRVMGKEIKFLLHFVKESKQDESGMPNNRFLAERTGGTYSTLKVQPAELEDSGVYFCASSQWTGYGYTFGSGTRLTVV.

This chain connects TRBV28 to TRBJ2-1; 9 bases are shared with TRBD1. Germline CDR1 and CDR2: MDHEN and SYDVKM. V lost 6 bases, J lost 8 bases, and 14 bases stayed unmatched. This CDR3 spans 16 amino acids. For the CDR3, the DNA is TGTGCCAGCAGACCAATGGACAGGGGTGTCGTTCATGAGCAGTTCTTC. Translating gives CASRPMDRGVVHEQFF.

This chain joins TRBV7-8 and TRBJ2-7; possible D gene TRBD2, 5 bases. With 3 bases removed from V and 6 bases from J, the gap between germline ends came to 12 bases. Germline V gene lookup returns CDR1 SGHVS and CDR2 FQNEAQ. CDR3 length: 13 residues. This chain's CDR3 is CASSFNPSIEQYF. The CDR3 DNA reads as TGTGCCAGCAGCTTTAATCCTAGCATCGAGCAGTACTTC. The full variable domain, with the rest looked up from reference TRBV7-8 and TRBJ2-7, is GAGVSQSPRYKVAKRGQDVALRCDPISGHVSLFWYQQALGQGPEFLTYFQNEAQLDKSGLPSDRFFAERPEGSVSTLKIQRTQQEDSAVYLCASSFNPSIEQYFGPGTRLTVT.